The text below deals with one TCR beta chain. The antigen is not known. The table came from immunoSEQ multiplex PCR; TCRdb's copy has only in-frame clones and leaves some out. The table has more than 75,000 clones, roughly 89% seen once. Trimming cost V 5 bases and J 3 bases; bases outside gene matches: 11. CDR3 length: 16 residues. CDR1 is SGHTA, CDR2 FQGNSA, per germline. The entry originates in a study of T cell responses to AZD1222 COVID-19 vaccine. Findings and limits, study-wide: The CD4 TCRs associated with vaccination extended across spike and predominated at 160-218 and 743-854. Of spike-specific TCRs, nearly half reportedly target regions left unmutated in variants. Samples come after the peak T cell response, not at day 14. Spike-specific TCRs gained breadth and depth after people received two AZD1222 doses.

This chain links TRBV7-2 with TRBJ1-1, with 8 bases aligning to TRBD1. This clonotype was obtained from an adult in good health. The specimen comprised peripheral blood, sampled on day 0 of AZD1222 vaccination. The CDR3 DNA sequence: TGTGCCAGCAGCCTACAGGGCAGGGGGCCTTACACTGAAGCTTTCTTT. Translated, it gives CASSLQGRGPYTEAFF.